These 20 T cell receptor beta chains share one sample of origin, sequenced in a study of blood T cell repertoires in COVID-19. The data were produced by immunoSEQ multiplex PCR, yet TCRdb's version contains in-frame clones alone and is incomplete. Of 20,000 to 30,000 clones detected, around 82% appear once; the ten largest clones hold 25% to 35%. Sequenced sample: peripheral blood. The receptor set was obtained from a human donor in a cohort sampled during active COVID-19.

This rearrangement joins TRBV5-6 to TRBJ2-7; possibly TRBD1 for D (6 bases). V was trimmed by 3 bases and J by 5 bases, leaving 18 bases between them. The CDR3 has 15 amino acids. Per the germline V gene, CDR1 is SGHDT and CDR2 is YYEEEE. CDR3 in DNA: TGTGCCAGCAGCTCTGCCCCCAGGGGCCTGGACGAGCAGTACTTC. It is translated as CASSSAPRGLDEQYF.

The V and J genes are TRBV18 and TRBJ2-7, with TRBD1 matching 11 bases. Germline V gene sequence: CDR1 KGHSH, CDR2 LQKENI. With 3 bases clipped from V and 2 bases from J, the junction kept 3 bases outside the gene matches. This CDR3 region has 15 residues. CDR3 bases: TGTGCCAGCTCACCTGGGACAGGGGGAACCTACGAGCAGTACTTC. It yields the protein CASSPGTGGTYEQYF.

The rearrangement joins TRBV5-1 to TRBJ1-2; D remains ambiguous. The CDR3 sequence is 13 residues long. Trimming pared 1 base from V and 5 bases from J, leaving 9 bases between. Per germline, CDR1 SGHRS and CDR2 YFSETQ. CDR3 sequence: CASSLYGLYGYTF. In DNA form, the CDR3 reads TGCGCCAGCAGCTTGTACGGGTTGTATGGCTACACCTTC.

V and J are TRBV7-9 and TRBJ1-1, with D tentatively TRBD1 (6 bases). Germline-derived CDR1 and CDR2 are SEHNR and FQNEAQ (reference sequence). Trimming cost V 3 bases and J 4 bases, with 15 bases left between them. The CDR3 has 15 residues. This CDR3 is CASSFLAGESTEAFF. In DNA form, the CDR3 reads TGTGCCAGCAGCTTCCTAGCAGGGGAGAGCACTGAAGCTTTCTTT.

The V and J genes are TRBV9 and TRBJ1-2; perhaps TRBD1 as D (5 bases). The germline V gene encodes CDR1 SGDLS and CDR2 YYNGEE. The CDR3 is made up of 16 amino acids. V was cut by 0 bases and J by 5 bases, with 17 bases left in between. CDR3: CASSVESREVRYGYTF. The DNA of the CDR3 is TGTGCCAGCAGCGTAGAGAGCAGGGAGGTTAGGTATGGCTACACCTTC.

The chain couples TRBV12-5 to TRBJ1-5; D uncertain. V was trimmed by 6 bases and J by 6 bases, leaving 21 bases between them. The CDR3 has 16 residues. Germline CDR1 and CDR2: LGHNT and FRNRAP. The CDR3, as DNA: TGTGCTAGTGGCCCCGGTACGGTACAGAGAGCTCAGCCCCAGCATTTT. Amino acids: CASGPGTVQRAQPQHF.

Concerning this clone: Other DNA sequences of this sample code for an identical CDR3. The CDR3: CASSQEGTGTGELFF. CDR3 in DNA: TGCGCCAGCAGCCAAGAAGGAACGGGCACCGGGGAGCTGTTTTTT. J is TRBJ2-2 and V is TRBV4-1; D gene unclear. From germline, CDR1 is MGHRA and CDR2 YSYEKL. The CDR3 loop spans 15 amino acids. V was cut by 0 bases and J by 4 bases, with 9 bases left in between.

V usage is TRBV4-1 and J usage is TRBJ2-2; 9 nucleotides match TRBD2. The V gene end was trimmed by 6 bases and the J gene end by 4 bases; junction bases not matched to a gene: 3. The V gene's germline CDR1 is MGHRA and CDR2 YSYEKL. This CDR3 has 14 amino acids. CDR3 amino acids: CASRGLAGTGELFF. Here the CDR3 DNA reads TGCGCCAGCAGGGGACTAGCAGGCACCGGGGAGCTGTTTTTT.

The chain has TRBV4-1 and TRBJ2-5, with TRBD2 matching 11 bases. Germline assignment: CDR1 MGHRA and CDR2 YSYEKL. The trim removed 4 bases at V and 2 bases at J, leaving 6 bases unmatched. The CDR3 is made up of 16 amino acids. CDR3 in amino acids: CASSPVAGGVQETQYF. The CDR3 DNA follows: TGCGCCAGCAGCCCCGTAGCGGGAGGGGTTCAAGAGACCCAGTACTTC.

In its sample, this clone was seen a few times. The genes are TRBV14 and TRBJ1-2, with 9 positions matching TRBD1. V lost 4 bases and J lost 8; bases outside the gene matches: 11. This CDR3 spans 15 amino acids. CDR1 and CDR2 from the germline V gene are SGHDN and FVKESK. CDR3 residues: CASSRQARDREGYTF. The CDR3 coding sequence is TGTGCCAGCAGCCGACAAGCGCGGGACAGGGAGGGCTACACCTTC.

The chain links TRBV2 to TRBJ2-7, with 13 bases that match TRBD2. Germline V CDR1 and CDR2: SNHLY, FYNNEI. Losses at the gene ends were 7 bases for V and 7 bases for J; bases not matched to a gene: 10. This CDR3 contains 15 residues. DNA of the CDR3: TGTGCCAGCAACTTACAGGGGACTAGCGGGGAAGAGCAGTACTTC. Translation: CASNLQGTSGEEQYF.

This clone was detected many times. The chain combines TRBV18 with TRBJ2-5; possibly TRBD1 for D (7 bases). CDR3 length: 14 amino acids. Germline V CDR1 and CDR2: KGHSH, LQKENI. V was trimmed by 3 bases and J by 6 bases, leaving 14 bases between them. For the CDR3, the DNA is TGTGCCAGCTCACCCGAGGGGGCGGGGAAGACCCAGTACTTC. As protein: CASSPEGAGKTQYF.

This chain links TRBV7-9 with TRBJ2-1; D uncertain. Germline values: CDR1 SEHNR, CDR2 FQNEAQ (reference sequence). V lost 1 base to trimming and J lost 0 bases, with 10 bases between them. The CDR3 is 16 residues long. This CDR3 is CASSLGASLSYNEQFF. CDR3 nucleotide sequence: TGTGCCAGCAGCTTAGGGGCCTCCCTCTCCTACAATGAGCAGTTCTTC. The whole variable domain, remainder taken from reference TRBV7-9 and TRBJ2-1, is DTGVSQNPRHKITKRGQNVTFRCDPISEHNRLYWYRQTLGQGPEFLTYFQNEAQLEKSRLLSDRFSAERPKGSFSTLEIQRTEQGDSAMYLCASSLGASLSYNEQFFGPGTRLTVL.

The gene calls are TRBV10-3 and TRBJ1-1; D is perhaps TRBD1 (5 bases). The CDR3 length is 14 residues. CDR1 and CDR2 (germline): ENHRY, SYGVKD. The V gene lost 0 bases and the J gene lost 7 bases, with 12 bases spanning the gap. CDR3 amino acids: CAISESGGLSEAFF. The CDR3 DNA is TGTGCCATCAGTGAGTCGGGGGGTCTAAGTGAAGCTTTCTTT.

This chain uses TRBV11-3 with TRBJ2-3; 10 nucleotides match TRBD1. Germline V gene lookup returns CDR1 SGHNT and CDR2 YENEEA. With V trimmed by 4 bases and J by 5 bases, 9 bases remained unmatched. The CDR3 covers 16 residues. CDR3 amino acids: CASSSSTGGFKDTQYF. CDR3 nucleotide sequence: TGTGCCAGCAGCTCTTCGACAGGGGGCTTCAAAGATACGCAGTATTTT.

J is TRBJ1-1 and V is TRBV5-4; 9 nucleotides line up with TRBD1. The CDR3 length is 18 residues. The V gene's germline CDR1 is SGHNT and CDR2 YYREEE (reference sequence). Unmatched junction bases numbered 15, after V lost 3 bases and J lost 3 bases. CDR3 loop: CASSSTGTGRGVDTEAFF. The CDR3 DNA follows: TGTGCCAGCAGCTCAACCGGGACAGGGAGGGGAGTGGACACTGAAGCTTTCTTT.

The rearrangement uses TRBV4-3 and TRBJ1-4; D might be TRBD1 (6 bases). The CDR3 consists of 16 residues. With 0 bases removed from V and 5 bases from J, the gap between germline ends came to 13 bases. In germline, CDR1 is LGHNA, CDR2 YSLEER. DNA of the CDR3: TGCGCCAGCAGCCAAGAAGTGGGCAGGGGAAATGAAAAACTGTTTTTT. Encoded protein: CASSQEVGRGNEKLFF.

The chain carries TRBV5-4 and TRBJ2-4; D unclear. The V end lost 0 bases, the J end lost 1 base, and 8 bases lay between the germline ends. Per the germline V gene, CDR1 is SGHNT and CDR2 is YYREEE (reference sequence). The CDR3 has 15 residues. CDR3: CASSLDYSAKNIQYF. The CDR3 DNA follows: TGTGCCAGCAGCTTGGACTACTCGGCCAAAAACATTCAGTACTTC. Variable domain in full (rest from reference TRBV5-4 and TRBJ2-4): ETGVTQSPTHLIKTRGQQVTLRCSSQSGHNTVSWYQQALGQGPQFIFQYYREEENGRGNFPPRFSGLQFPNYSSELNVNALELDDSALYLCASSLDYSAKNIQYFGAGTRLSVL.

The chain uses TRBV7-3 and TRBJ1-2; D possibly corresponds to TRBD1 (6 bases). V lost 5 bases to trimming and J lost 1 base, with 11 bases between them. The CDR3 consists of 14 residues. Germline CDR1 and CDR2: SGHTA and FQGTGA. The CDR3 is CASSPQGGNYGYTF. CDR3 bases: TGTGCCAGCAGCCCCCAAGGGGGTAACTATGGCTACACCTTC.

This clone was picked up one time. V usage is TRBV19 and J usage is TRBJ1-1, with unresolved D. Trimming left V 5 bases short and J 7 bases short, with 17 bases between. Germline assignment: CDR1 LNHDA and CDR2 SQIVND (reference sequence). The CDR3 is made up of 14 amino acids. Here the CDR3 reads CASSPGISFFEAFF. The CDR3 coding sequence is TGTGCCAGTAGTCCGGGGATCTCGTTCTTTGAAGCTTTCTTT.